This TCR beta chain was found in a study of blood T cell repertoires in COVID-19. Overall study: Sources were T cells, B-cell-depleted T cells, or PBMCs; the material itself was cDNA or gDNA.

Trimming removed 7 bases from V and 3 bases from J; junction bases left unmatched: 7. Germline V gene lookup returns CDR1 LNHDA and CDR2 SQIVND (reference sequence). CDR3 size: 15 residues. Under the authors' procedure: Using reference gene primer amplification, nucleated cell counts were estimated. The method was immunoSEQ multiplex PCR; TCRdb's version includes in-frame clones alone and lacks a portion of them. V, J and clone size reflect that table, while D and trimming were determined from the DNA. The table shows some 190,000 clones, with roughly nine tenths occurring only once. The sequence came from a man aged 30-40 years with acute or convalescent COVID-19. This rearrangement joins TRBV19 to TRBJ2-1; 9 bases map to TRBD1. The specimen sequenced was peripheral blood. CDR3 residues: CASMSGTGFYNEQFF. The CDR3 region has the DNA TGTGCCAGTATGTCCGGGACAGGGTTCTACAATGAGCAGTTCTTC.